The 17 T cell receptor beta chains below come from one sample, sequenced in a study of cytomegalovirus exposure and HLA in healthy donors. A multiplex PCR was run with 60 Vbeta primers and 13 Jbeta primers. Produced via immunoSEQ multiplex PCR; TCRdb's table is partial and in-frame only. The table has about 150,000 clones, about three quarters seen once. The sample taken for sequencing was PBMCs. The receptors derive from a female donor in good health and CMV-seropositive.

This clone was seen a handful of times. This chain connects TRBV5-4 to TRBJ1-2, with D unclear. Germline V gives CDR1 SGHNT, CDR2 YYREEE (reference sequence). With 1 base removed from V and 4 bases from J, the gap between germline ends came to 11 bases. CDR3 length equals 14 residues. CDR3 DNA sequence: TGTGCCAGCAGCTTGCGAGGGTTAGCCTATGGCTACACCTTC. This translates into CASSLRGLAYGYTF.

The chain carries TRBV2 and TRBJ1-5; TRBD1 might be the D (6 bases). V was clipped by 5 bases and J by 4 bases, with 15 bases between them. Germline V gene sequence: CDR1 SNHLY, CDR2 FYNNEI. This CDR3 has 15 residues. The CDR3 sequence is CASSLQGIRNQPQHF. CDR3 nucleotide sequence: TGTGCCAGCAGTCTTCAGGGGATTCGGAATCAGCCCCAGCATTTT.

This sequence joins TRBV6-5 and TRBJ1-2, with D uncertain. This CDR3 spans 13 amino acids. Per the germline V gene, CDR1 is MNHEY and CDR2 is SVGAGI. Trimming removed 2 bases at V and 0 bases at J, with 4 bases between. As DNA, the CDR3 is TGTGCCAGCAGTTACACACCTAACTATGGCTACACCTTC. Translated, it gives CASSYTPNYGYTF.

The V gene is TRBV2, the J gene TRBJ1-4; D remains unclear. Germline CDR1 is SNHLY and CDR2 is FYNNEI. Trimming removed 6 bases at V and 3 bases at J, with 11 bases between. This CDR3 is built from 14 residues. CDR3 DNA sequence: TGTGCCAGCAGGGAGGAGCGGGCTAATGAAAAACTGTTTTTT. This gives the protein CASREERANEKLFF.

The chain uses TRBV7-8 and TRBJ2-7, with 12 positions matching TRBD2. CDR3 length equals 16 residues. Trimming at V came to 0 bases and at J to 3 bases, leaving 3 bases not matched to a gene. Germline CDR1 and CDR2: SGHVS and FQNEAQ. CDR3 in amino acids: CASSLAKLAGGYEQYF. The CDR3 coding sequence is TGTGCCAGCAGCTTAGCGAAACTAGCGGGGGGCTACGAGCAGTACTTC.

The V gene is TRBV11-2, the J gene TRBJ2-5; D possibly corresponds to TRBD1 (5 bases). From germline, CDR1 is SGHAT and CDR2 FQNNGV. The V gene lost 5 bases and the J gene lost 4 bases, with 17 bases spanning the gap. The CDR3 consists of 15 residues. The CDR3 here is CASSLTGPVGETQYF. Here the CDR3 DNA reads TGTGCCAGCAGCCTAACAGGCCCTGTGGGAGAGACCCAGTACTTC.

The CDR3 sequence: CASSIQGGALSGNTIYF. The CDR3, as DNA: TGTGCCAGTAGTATACAGGGAGGGGCTCTCTCTGGAAACACCATATATTTT. The chain combines TRBV19 with TRBJ1-3, with D tentatively TRBD1 (5 bases). Trimming took 2 bases from V and 0 from J, leaving 14 bases between them. Germline V gives CDR1 LNHDA, CDR2 SQIVND (reference sequence). The CDR3 length is 17 residues.

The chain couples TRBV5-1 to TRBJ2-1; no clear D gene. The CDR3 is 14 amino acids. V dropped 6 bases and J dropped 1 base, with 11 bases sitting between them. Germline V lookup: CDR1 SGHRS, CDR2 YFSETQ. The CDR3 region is CASMASGSYNEQFF. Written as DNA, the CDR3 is TGCGCCAGCATGGCTAGTGGGTCCTACAATGAGCAGTTCTTC. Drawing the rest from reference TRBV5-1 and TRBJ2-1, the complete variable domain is KAGVTQTPRYLIKTRGQQVTLSCSPISGHRSVSWYQQTPGQGLQFLFEYFSETQRNKGNFPGRFSGRQFSNSRSEMNVSTLELGDSALYLCASMASGSYNEQFFGPGTRLTVL.

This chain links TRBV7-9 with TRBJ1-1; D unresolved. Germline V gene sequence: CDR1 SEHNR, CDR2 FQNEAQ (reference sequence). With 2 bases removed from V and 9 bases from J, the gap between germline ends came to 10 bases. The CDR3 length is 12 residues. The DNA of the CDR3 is TGTGCCAGCAGCTTACCATCGGGTAAAGCTTTCTTT. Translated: CASSLPSGKAFF.

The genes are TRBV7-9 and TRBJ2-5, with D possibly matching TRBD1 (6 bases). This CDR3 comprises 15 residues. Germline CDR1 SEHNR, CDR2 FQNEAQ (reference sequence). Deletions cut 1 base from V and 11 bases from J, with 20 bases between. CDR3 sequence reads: CASSLGSQGITEQYF. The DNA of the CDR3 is TGTGCCAGCAGCTTAGGGTCACAGGGAATCACGGAGCAGTACTTC.

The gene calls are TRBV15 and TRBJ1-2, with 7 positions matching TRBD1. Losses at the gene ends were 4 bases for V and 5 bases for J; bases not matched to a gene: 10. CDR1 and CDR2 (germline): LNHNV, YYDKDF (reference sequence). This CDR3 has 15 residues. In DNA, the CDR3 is TGTGCCACCAGCACGCCGGGACAGAGAGCTTATGGCTACACCTTC. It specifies CATSTPGQRAYGYTF.

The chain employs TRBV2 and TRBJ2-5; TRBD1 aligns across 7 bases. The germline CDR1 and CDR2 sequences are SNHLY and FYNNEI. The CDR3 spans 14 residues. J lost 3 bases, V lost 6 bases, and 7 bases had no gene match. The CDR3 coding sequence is TGTGCCAGCAGCCGACAGGGAAGTGAAGAGACCCAGTACTTC. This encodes CASSRQGSEETQYF.

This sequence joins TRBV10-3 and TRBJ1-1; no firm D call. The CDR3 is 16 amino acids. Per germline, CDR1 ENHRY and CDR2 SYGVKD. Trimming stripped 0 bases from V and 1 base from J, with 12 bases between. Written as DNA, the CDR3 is TGTGCCATCAGTGAGTCGAAGAGGTTGGCGAACACTGAAGCTTTCTTT. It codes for CAISESKRLANTEAFF.

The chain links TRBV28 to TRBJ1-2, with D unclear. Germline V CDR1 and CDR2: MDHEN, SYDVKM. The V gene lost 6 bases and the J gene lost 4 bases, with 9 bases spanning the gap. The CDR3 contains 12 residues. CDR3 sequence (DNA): TGTGCCAGCAGCTCAACATCCTATGGCTACACCTTC. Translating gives CASSSTSYGYTF.

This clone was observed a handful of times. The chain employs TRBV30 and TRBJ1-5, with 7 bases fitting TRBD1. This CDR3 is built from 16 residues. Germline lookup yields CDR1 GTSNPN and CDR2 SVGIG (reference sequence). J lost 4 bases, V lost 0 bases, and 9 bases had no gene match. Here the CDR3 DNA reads TGTGCCTGGAGTGTGCCGACAGGGAGGAAGAATCAGCCCCAGCATTTT. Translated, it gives CAWSVPTGRKNQPQHF.

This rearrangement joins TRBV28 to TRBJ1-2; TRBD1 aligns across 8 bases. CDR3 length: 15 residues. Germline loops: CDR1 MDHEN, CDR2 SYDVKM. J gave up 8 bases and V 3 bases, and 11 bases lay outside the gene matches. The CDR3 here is CASSFTPTGAHGYTF. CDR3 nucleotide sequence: TGTGCCAGCAGTTTTACTCCGACAGGGGCGCACGGCTACACCTTC.

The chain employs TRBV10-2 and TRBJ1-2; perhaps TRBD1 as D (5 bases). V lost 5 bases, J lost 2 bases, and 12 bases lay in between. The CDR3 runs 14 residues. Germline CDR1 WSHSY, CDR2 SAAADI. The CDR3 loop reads CASSTGGRNYGYTF. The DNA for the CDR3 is TGCGCCAGCAGTACAGGAGGGAGGAACTATGGCTACACCTTC.